Reported below is one T cell receptor (beta chain). Its target is not known. These data originate in a study of spatial heterogeneity in lung cancer. In the study overall: Alpha-chain sequences were consistently detected less often than beta-chain sequences. Study-level points and caveats: More often at tumor resection than at routine follow-up, ubiquitous expanded tumor TCRs were detected in the blood.

As to time point: sample taken at primary tumor resection. Researchers sequenced whole RNA taken from tumor, nontumor lung or frozen PBMC without sorting. In germline, CDR1 is KGHDR, CDR2 SFDVKD. The CDR3 is made up of 14 amino acids. Trimming shortened V by 0 bases and J by 1 base, and 5 bases separated the two germline ends. A unique molecular identifier was carried by every single TCR cDNA molecule. TCRdb passed the 5' RACE reads through MiXCR, listing each CDR3 protein once. The sample consists of tens of thousands of distinct CDR3 sequences, 7.5% of them appearing once. The chain is built from TRBV24-1 and TRBJ1-2, with D uncertain. Specimen: PBMCs, collected at surgery. The clonotype comes from a male donor with early-stage non-small cell lung cancer. CDR3 DNA: TGTGCCACCAGTGATTTGAGGAATAACTATGGCTACACCTTC. This codes for CATSDLRNNYGYTF.